The 14 T cell receptor beta chains in this list originate from one sample, sequenced in a study of blood T cell repertoires in COVID-19. Clones were sequenced by immunoSEQ multiplex PCR, and TCRdb holds only the in-frame ones, with some missing. Here the sample spans fewer than 200,000 clones, around nine tenths being singletons. Sequenced material: peripheral blood. The receptors shown here come from a woman older than 75 with COVID-19, enrolled during active disease.

This clone was seen more than once but under ten times. The V call is TRBV12-5, the J call TRBJ1-1; the D gene is possibly TRBD1 (6 bases). Trimming stripped 5 bases from V and 1 base from J, with 11 bases between. Germline CDR1 is LGHNT and CDR2 is FRNRAP. CDR3 length equals 14 residues. The CDR3 is CASGQGHTNTEAFF. CDR3 sequence (DNA): TGTGCTAGTGGTCAGGGACACACGAACACTGAAGCTTTCTTT.

This rearrangement joins TRBV5-1 to TRBJ1-4, with D possibly being TRBD1 (6 bases). The CDR3 contains 14 residues. Germline V gives CDR1 SGHRS, CDR2 YFSETQ. With 5 bases removed from V and 6 bases from J, the gap between germline ends came to 14 bases. The CDR3 DNA sequence: TGCGCCAGCAGTTCGACAGGCCTCCATGAAAAACTGTTTTTT. Its protein product is CASSSTGLHEKLFF.

The V and J genes are TRBV6-5 and TRBJ1-4; 12 bases agree with TRBD1. V trimming: 4 bases; J trimming: 7 bases; junction bases outside the gene matches: 7. Germline assignment: CDR1 MNHEY and CDR2 SVGAGI. The CDR3 totals 16 residues. CDR3 nucleotides: TGTGCCAGCAGTTCTCTGGGACAGGGGGCTACTGAAAAACTGTTTTTT. Translation: CASSSLGQGATEKLFF.

The rearrangement joins TRBV5-5 to TRBJ1-3, with unresolved D. Per the germline V gene, CDR1 is SGHKS and CDR2 is YYEKEE (reference sequence). V lost 1 base and J 1 base, leaving 15 bases between the germline ends. There are 17 residues in the CDR3. The CDR3 nucleotides read TGTGCCAGCAGCTTGACCGCAAATCCCCTATCTGGAAACACCATATATTTT. It translates to CASSLTANPLSGNTIYF.

The chain uses TRBV18 and TRBJ2-1; 7 bases line up with TRBD2. Germline V CDR1 and CDR2: KGHSH, LQKENI. There are 14 residues in the CDR3. V trimming: 6 bases; J trimming: 9 bases; junction bases outside the gene matches: 11. CDR3 residues: CASSPWTSSGEQFF. The DNA for the CDR3 is TGTGCCAGCTCCCCCTGGACTAGTAGTGGTGAGCAGTTCTTC.

The CDR3 region has the DNA TGTGCCAGCAGTGGGACAGGAAGTAACAGGAATTCACCCCTCCACTTT. Protein product: CASSGTGSNRNSPLHF. The rearrangement links TRBV25-1 to TRBJ1-6; the match to TRBD1 covers 7 bases. CDR1 and CDR2 from the germline V gene are MGHDK and SYGVNS. The V gene end was trimmed by 4 bases and the J gene end by 7 bases; junction bases not matched to a gene: 10. The CDR3 runs 16 residues.

A few counts support this clone. V and J are TRBV5-3 and TRBJ1-5; the D is unclear. TRBV5-3 is filed as an ORF, its function uncertain. The CDR3 runs to 14 residues. V lost 4 bases to trimming and J lost 4 bases, with 12 bases between them. The CDR3 DNA follows: TGTGCCAGAAGCCAACTGCCAGGTAATCAGCCCCAGCATTTT. Protein: CARSQLPGNQPQHF.

The chain recombines TRBV7-8 with TRBJ2-7, with D tentatively TRBD2 (5 bases). The germline V gene has CDR1 SGHVS and CDR2 FQNEAQ. Trimming took 5 bases from V and 8 from J, leaving 19 bases between them. The CDR3 contains 14 residues. CDR3 nucleotide sequence: TGTGCCAGCAGCCGTACTGGAGGCGGTTTAAAGCAGTACTTC. Its protein product is CASSRTGGGLKQYF.

This chain links TRBV7-8 with TRBJ1-4; 7 bases agree with TRBD1. Germline V CDR1 and CDR2: SGHVS, FQNEAQ. The CDR3 runs to 15 residues. With 4 bases clipped from V and 8 bases from J, the junction kept 10 bases outside the gene matches. CDR3 sequence: CASSWQGQKNEKLFF. Here the CDR3 DNA reads TGTGCCAGCAGCTGGCAGGGACAGAAAAACGAAAAACTGTTTTTT.

This clone was recorded a few times. At one end, the junction sequence differs from germline, possibly due to a read error. The chain uses TRBV4-1 and TRBJ1-2, with 7 positions matching TRBD1. Germline V gene lookup returns CDR1 MGHRA and CDR2 YSYEKL. CDR3 length: 16 amino acids. CDR3 bases: TGCGCCAGCAGCGAAGACCGGGACAGCCCTAACTATGGCTACACCTTC. Translated: CASSEDRDSPNYGYTF.

V gene TRBV5-1 combines with J gene TRBJ1-5; TRBD1 is a possible D gene (6 bases). CDR3 length: 15 residues. V shed 4 bases and J shed 5 bases, with 16 bases lying between them. Germline V gives CDR1 SGHRS, CDR2 YFSETQ. The CDR3 DNA reads TGCGCCAGCAGCCCGGACCCAGGGGTGGATCAGCCCCAGCATTTT. This codes for CASSPDPGVDQPQHF.

The chain joins TRBV4-3 to TRBJ1-2, with 7 bases fitting TRBD1. Germline CDR1 is LGHNA and CDR2 is YSLEER. The CDR3 runs 15 residues. The V gene end was trimmed by 3 bases and the J gene end by 4 bases; junction bases not matched to a gene: 8. CDR3 nucleotides: TGCGCCAGCAGCCAGGGAGCGACAGGGTCCTATGGCTACACCTTC. Amino acids: CASSQGATGSYGYTF.

This chain links TRBV11-2 with TRBJ2-7; TRBD2 agrees at 7 bases. The CDR3 is 12 amino acids. The ends lost 5 bases at V and 12 bases at J; junction bases unmatched: 10. Germline V CDR1 and CDR2: SGHAT, FQNNGV. The CDR3, as DNA: TGTGCCAGCAGCCTATCGGGGGGATCTCTGTACTTC. It is translated as CASSLSGGSLYF. The full variable domain, its missing parts supplied by reference TRBV11-2 and TRBJ2-7, is EAGVAQSPRYKIIEKRQSVAFWCNPISGHATLYWYQQILGQGPKLLIQFQNNGVVDDSQLPKDRFSAERLKGVDSTLKIQPAKLEDSAVYLCASSLSGGSLYFGPGTRLTVT.

This clone was seen repeatedly, ten times or more. The chain combines TRBV3-1 (or the pseudogene TRBV3-2) with TRBJ1-6, with TRBD1 identical over 8 bases. V lost 1 base to trimming and J lost 9 bases; unmatched junction nucleotides: 5. The CDR3 has 15 residues. Germline V gives CDR1 LGHDT, CDR2 YNNKEL (reference sequence). CDR3 sequence reads: CASSQGTGYGSPLHF. The CDR3 region has the DNA TGTGCCAGCAGCCAAGGGACAGGGTATGGTTCACCCCTCCACTTT.